The 10 T cell receptor beta chains below come from one sample, sequenced in a study of shared clonotypes between healthy human individuals. Measured with immunoSEQ multiplex PCR; TCRdb has only the in-frame clones, and not every one. Of millions of clones detected, more than 85% appear once; the ten largest clones hold more than 1.5%. Terminally differentiated effector memory CD45RA+ cells were excluded from the naive CD8 cells, which were CD45RO-negative and positively selected for CCR7. The sequencing input was naive CD8+ T cells from PBMCs. All receptors come from a young man in good health. Some clones in this sample may be carry-over from other donors' samples.

The chain uses TRBV9 and TRBJ2-1; D is perhaps TRBD2 (5 bases). Deletions cut 4 bases from V and 5 bases from J, with 16 bases between. The CDR3 is 15 residues long. Germline V lookup: CDR1 SGDLS, CDR2 YYNGEE. The CDR3 here is CASSRAGKGNNEQFF. The CDR3 DNA reads as TGTGCCAGCAGCAGGGCGGGTAAAGGGAACAATGAGCAGTTCTTC.

The V and J genes are TRBV28 and TRBJ2-5; no clear D. From germline, CDR1 is MDHEN and CDR2 SYDVKM. This CDR3 has 9 amino acids. Deletions cut 4 bases from V and 9 bases from J, with 3 bases between. The CDR3 spells CASSYAQYF. CDR3 sequence (DNA): TGTGCCAGCAGTTATGCCCAGTACTTC.

The chain links TRBV28 to TRBJ2-1, with D possibly TRBD2 on 6 matching bases. Germline V lookup: CDR1 MDHEN, CDR2 SYDVKM. V was clipped by 3 bases and J by 8 bases, with 14 bases between them. The CDR3 sequence is 14 residues long. In nucleotides, the CDR3 is TGTGCCAGCAGTTTCGGTGCGGGATTGGATGAGCAGTTCTTC. Translation: CASSFGAGLDEQFF.

This clone occurred once. Within the sample, other DNA sequences also encode this same CDR3. The chain is built from TRBV29-1 and TRBJ2-1, with 8 bases aligning to TRBD2. This CDR3 has 13 amino acids. After removal of 1 base from V and 8 bases from J, the junction contained 4 bases not matched to a gene. Looked up from germline, CDR1 is SQVTM and CDR2 is ANQGSEA. CDR3 nucleotide sequence: TGCAGCGTTGAAGCGGGAGGGCCGTATGAGCAGTTCTTC. Amino acids: CSVEAGGPYEQFF.

This clone has a single count. The chain links TRBV7-6 to TRBJ2-3, with unresolved D. The CDR3 covers 15 residues. V gave up 1 base and J gave up 2 bases, with 10 bases separating them. CDR1 and CDR2 from the germline V gene are SGHVS and FNYEAQ. Written as DNA, the CDR3 is TGTGCCAGCAGCTTAGTACTTGGGGACACAGATACGCAGTATTTT. As protein: CASSLVLGDTDTQYF.

The CDR3 is CASSQDLRETQYF. As DNA, the CDR3 is TGTGCCAGCAGCCAAGATTTACGGGAGACCCAGTACTTC. This sequence joins TRBV14 and TRBJ2-5; D not certain. The V and J ends lost 0 bases and 5 bases respectively, with 7 bases between them. CDR3 length: 13 residues. The germline gives CDR1 SGHDN, CDR2 FVKESK.

Remarks on this clone: Other DNA sequences of this sample code for an identical CDR3. The chain carries TRBV18 and TRBJ2-7; D gene unclear. The CDR3 runs to 11 residues. Germline V gene data show CDR1 as KGHSH and CDR2 as LQKENI. Trimming took 2 bases from V and 4 from J, leaving 3 bases between them. CDR3: CASSPDYEQYF. CDR3 DNA sequence: TGTGCCAGCTCACCAGATTACGAGCAGTACTTC.

This clone was detected once. Other DNA sequences from this sample encode an identical CDR3 as well. The V and J genes are TRBV29-1 and TRBJ2-1; D remains unclear. Trimming cost V 3 bases and J 0 bases, with 6 bases left between them. This CDR3 region has 13 residues. Per germline, CDR1 SQVTM and CDR2 ANQGSEA. In DNA form, the CDR3 reads TGCAGCGTTGACGGATTCTCCTACAATGAGCAGTTCTTC. Amino acids: CSVDGFSYNEQFF.

The chain carries TRBV28 and TRBJ1-1, with 8 bases identical to TRBD1. Germline-derived CDR1 and CDR2 are MDHEN and SYDVKM. V gave up 3 bases and J gave up 3 bases; unmatched junction bases: 3. The CDR3 has 14 residues. The CDR3 reads CASSLQGAYTEAFF. The CDR3 DNA follows: TGTGCCAGCAGTTTGCAGGGGGCATACACTGAAGCTTTCTTT.

The chain is built from TRBV6-4 and TRBJ1-5; D is possibly TRBD1 (5 bases). V was clipped by 2 bases and J by 6 bases, with 17 bases between them. Germline V gene data show CDR1 as MRHNA and CDR2 as SNTAGT. The CDR3 has 16 amino acids. The CDR3 region has the DNA TGTGCCAGCAGTGACGCCCCGGGGAGGGGTGGTCAGCCCCAGCATTTT. Protein sequence: CASSDAPGRGGQPQHF.